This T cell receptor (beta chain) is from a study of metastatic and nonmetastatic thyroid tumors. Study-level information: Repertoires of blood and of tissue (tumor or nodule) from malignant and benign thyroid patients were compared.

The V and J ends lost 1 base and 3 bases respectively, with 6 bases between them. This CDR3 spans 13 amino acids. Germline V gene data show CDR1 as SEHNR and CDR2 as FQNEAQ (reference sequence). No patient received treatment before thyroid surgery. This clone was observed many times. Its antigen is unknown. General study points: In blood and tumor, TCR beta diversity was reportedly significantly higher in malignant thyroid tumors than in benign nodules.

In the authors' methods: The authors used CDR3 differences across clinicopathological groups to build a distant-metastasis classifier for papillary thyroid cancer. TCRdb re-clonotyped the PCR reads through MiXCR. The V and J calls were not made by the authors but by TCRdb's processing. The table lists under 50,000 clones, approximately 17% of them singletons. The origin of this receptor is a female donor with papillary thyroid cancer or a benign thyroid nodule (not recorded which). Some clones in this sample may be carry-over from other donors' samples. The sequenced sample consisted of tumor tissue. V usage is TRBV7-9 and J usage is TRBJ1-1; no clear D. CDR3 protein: CASSLVKDTEAFF. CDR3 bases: TGTGCCAGCAGCTTAGTCAAGGACACTGAAGCTTTCTTT.